A selection of T cell receptor beta chains follows, all from one sample in a study of T-cell reconstitution after alpha-beta-depleted transplantation in children. TCRdb passed the PCR reads through MiXCR, listing each CDR3 protein once. The table records almost 600,000 distinct CDR3 sequences, more than 20% of them present only once. The input for sequencing was PBMCs, taken before TCRalphabeta/CD19-depleted stem cell transplant. These receptors came from a boy younger than two with Wiskott-Aldrich syndrome, due to receive a stem cell transplant. Each CDR3 is given with its conserved first and last residue. D genes are given only for firm matches. Clone sizes are given selectively: once, few, many, or a class where the clone is expanded.

TRBJ2-5	TRBV5-6	-	TRBD2	CASRHRLAAQETQYF	TGTGCCAGCAGACACCGACTAGCGGCACAAGAGACCCAGTACTTC
TRBJ2-5	TRBV20-1	-	TRBD2	CSAASHGAGGGMGKTQYF	TGCAGTGCTGCGAGCCATGGAGCGGGGGGGGGCATGGGGAAGACCCAGTACTTC
TRBJ1-5	TRBV6-2/TRBV6-3	-	-	CASSRRGKGAYSNQPQHF	TGTGCCAGCAGCCGACGCGGAAAAGGGGCGTATAGCAATCAGCCCCAGCATTTT
TRBJ2-6	TRBV14	-	-	CASRLTGANGLTF	TGTGCCAGCAGGCTCACTGGGGCCAACGGCCTGACTTTC
TRBJ2-1	TRBV6-4	-	-	CASSDSIGMDNEQFF	TGTGCCAGCAGTGACTCGATAGGTATGGACAATGAGCAGTTCTTC
TRBJ2-4	TRBV15	-	TRBD2	CATSRVPGGGLAKNIQYF	TGTGCCACCAGCAGAGTCCCCGGGGGGGGCCTAGCCAAAAACATTCAGTACTTC
TRBJ2-1	TRBV5-1	-	-	CASSLWEHEQFF	TGCGCCAGCAGCTTGTGGGAACATGAGCAGTTCTTC
TRBJ2-1	TRBV5-1	-	TRBD2	CASSLESGRGNEQFF	TGCGCCAGCAGCTTGGAGAGCGGGAGGGGCAATGAGCAGTTCTTC
TRBJ2-7	TRBV6-2/TRBV6-3	-	-	CASKRTGAGDEQYF	TGTGCCAGCAAAAGAACGGGAGCCGGGGACGAGCAGTACTTC
TRBJ2-1	TRBV5-1	few	TRBD1	CASGRPTGYDNEQFF	TGCGCCAGCGGACGACCGACAGGGTATGACAATGAGCAGTTCTTC
TRBJ2-2	TRBV5-1	-	-	CASSSPGPRPYGELFF	TGCGCCAGCAGCTCCCCCGGGCCGCGTCCGTACGGGGAGCTGTTTTTT
TRBJ1-1	TRBV6-1	few	TRBD1	CASRRTGAQKSKNTEAFF	TGTGCCAGCAGGAGAACAGGGGCACAAAAATCAAAGAACACTGAAGCTTTCTTT
TRBJ2-1	TRBV20-1	-	TRBD2	CSAIRGLAENNEQFF	TGCAGTGCTATCCGGGGACTAGCGGAAAACAATGAGCAGTTCTTC
TRBJ1-4	TRBV28	few	TRBD1	CASSAPGTGGEKLFF	TGTGCCAGCAGCGCCCCCGGGACAGGGGGGGAAAAACTGTTTTTT
TRBJ2-7	TRBV12-5	-	-	CASAPDLSYEQYF	TGTGCTAGTGCCCCGGACCTCTCCTACGAGCAGTACTTC
TRBJ2-7	TRBV4-2	-	TRBD2	CASSQVGGSSLRYEQYF	TGTGCCAGCAGCCAAGTGGGCGGGAGCTCTCTTCGGTACGAGCAGTACTTC
TRBJ2-7	TRBV6-1	-	-	CASTGPLNSYEQYF	TGTGCCAGCACCGGTCCCTTAAATTCCTACGAGCAGTACTTC
TRBJ2-2	TRBV5-1	few	-	CASSSLELAPGELFF	TGCGCCAGCAGCTCTTTAGAGTTAGCCCCCGGGGAGCTGTTTTTT
TRBJ2-1	TRBV7-2	-	TRBD2	CASSLGAGGSNEQFF	TGTGCCAGCAGCTTAGGAGCGGGAGGTAGCAATGAGCAGTTCTTC
TRBJ2-1	TRBV11-1	-	TRBD2	CASSFGGGLAGVVSYNEQFF	TGTGCCAGCAGCTTCGGGGGCGGACTAGCGGGAGTTGTGTCCTACAATGAGCAGTTCTTC
TRBJ2-7	TRBV15	few	TRBD2	CATSGSRTSGTTYEQYF	TGTGCCACCAGCGGTAGTCGGACTAGCGGGACCACCTACGAGCAGTACTTC
TRBJ2-5	TRBV6-2/TRBV6-3	-	-	CASTRGAETQYF	TGTGCCAGCACTCGGGGGGCGGAGACCCAGTACTTC
TRBJ2-2	TRBV2	-	-	CASKGESVAGELFF	TGTGCCAGCAAGGGGGAGTCGGTCGCCGGGGAGCTGTTTTTT
TRBJ2-2	TRBV12-3/TRBV12-4	few	-	CASSLGQSSNTGELFF	TGTGCCAGCAGTTTAGGACAGTCCTCGAACACCGGGGAGCTGTTTTTT
TRBJ2-5	TRBV6-1	-	TRBD2	CASSGLSGAQETQYF	TGTGCCAGCAGTGGACTTAGCGGGGCCCAAGAGACCCAGTACTTC
TRBJ2-1	TRBV3-1	few	TRBD2	CASSRGTSHEQFF	TGTGCCAGCAGCCGGGGGACTAGCCATGAGCAGTTCTTC
TRBJ1-2	TRBV10-3	-	TRBD1	CAISTGEWRDGYTF	TGTGCCATCAGCACAGGGGAGTGGAGGGATGGCTACACCTTC
TRBJ2-7	TRBV27	few	-	CASSFRSRDDEQYF	TGTGCCAGCAGTTTTCGGTCCAGGGACGACGAGCAGTACTTC
TRBJ2-7	TRBV10-3	-	TRBD2	CAISEFSGRTSGEQYF	TGTGCCATCAGTGAATTTAGCGGGAGGACGTCGGGGGAGCAGTACTTC
TRBJ2-3	TRBV5-1	-	-	CASSLGLTWGLDTDTQYF	TGCGCCAGCAGCTTGGGCCTAACGTGGGGTTTGGACACAGATACGCAGTATTTT
TRBJ1-2	TRBV5-5	few	-	CASSFRDRGDYGYTF	TGTGCCAGCAGCTTCCGGGACCGGGGCGACTATGGCTACACCTTC
TRBJ1-4	TRBV5-1	-	-	CASSAGTRNEKLFF	TGCGCCAGCAGCGCCGGGACCAGGAATGAAAAACTGTTTTTT